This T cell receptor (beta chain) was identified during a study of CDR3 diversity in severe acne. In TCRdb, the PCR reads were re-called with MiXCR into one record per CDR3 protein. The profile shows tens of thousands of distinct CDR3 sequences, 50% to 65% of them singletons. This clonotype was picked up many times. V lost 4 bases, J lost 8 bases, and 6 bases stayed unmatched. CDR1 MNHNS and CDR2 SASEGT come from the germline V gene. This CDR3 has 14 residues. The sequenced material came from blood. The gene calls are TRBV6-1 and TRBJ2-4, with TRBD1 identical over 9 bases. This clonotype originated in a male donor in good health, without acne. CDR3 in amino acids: CASSVGTGSDIQYF. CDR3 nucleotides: TGTGCCAGCAGTGTGGGGACAGGGAGCGACATTCAGTACTTC.